A single sample gave rise to the 3 T cell receptor beta chains below, sequenced in a study of T cell responses to AZD1222 COVID-19 vaccine. Data came from immunoSEQ multiplex PCR; TCRdb stores just in-frame clones and leaves some out. The sample yields around 140,000 clones, more than 85% seen once. This specimen was peripheral blood, taken on day 0 of AZD1222 vaccination. The receptors derive from an adult in good health.

This clone was observed a handful of times. The rearrangement uses TRBV6-5 and TRBJ1-2; a possible D gene is TRBD1 (6 bases). CDR3 size: 15 residues. Germline V gives CDR1 MNHEY, CDR2 SVGAGI. The V end was cut by 8 bases, the J end by 6 bases, with 22 bases between. The CDR3 DNA follows: TGTGCCAGCGCTCCCCGGGACACGAAAAAAGATGGCTACACCTTC. Protein product: CASAPRDTKKDGYTF.

The gene calls are TRBV19 and TRBJ2-5, with D possibly being TRBD2 (6 bases). Germline CDR1 reads LNHDA; CDR2 reads SQIVND (reference sequence). There are 14 residues in the CDR3. V was clipped by 3 bases and J by 3 bases, with 11 bases between them. CDR3 DNA sequence: TGTGCCAGTAGTATTATGGGCGGGGAAGAGACCCAGTACTTC. Translated: CASSIMGGEETQYF.

J is TRBJ2-5 and V is TRBV11-2; TRBD2 agrees at 14 bases. The CDR3 spans 17 residues. Germline V CDR1 and CDR2: SGHAT, FQNNGV. V lost 5 bases and J lost 5; bases outside the gene matches: 10. The DNA of the CDR3 is TGTGCCAGCAGCCTTGGGACTAGCGGGGGACGAGGGGAGACCCAGTACTTC. The encoded protein is CASSLGTSGGRGETQYF. The variable domain in full, completed from reference TRBV11-2 and TRBJ2-5, reads EAGVAQSPRYKIIEKRQSVAFWCNPISGHATLYWYQQILGQGPKLLIQFQNNGVVDDSQLPKDRFSAERLKGVDSTLKIQPAKLEDSAVYLCASSLGTSGGRGETQYFGPGTRLLVL.